This T cell receptor (beta chain) emerged from a study of cytomegalovirus exposure and HLA in healthy donors. Method: immunoSEQ multiplex PCR; TCRdb's copy keeps in-frame clones and lacks some. Here the sample spans 250,000 to 300,000 clones, about 86% being singletons. Study conclusions and caveats: The study recorded more than 150 TCR beta chains that were cytomegalovirus-associated. The classifier, whose performance was assessed in both the original and validation cohorts, reportedly diagnosed cytomegalovirus status with high specificity and sensitivity.

A note on this clone: The antigen remains unidentified.

Germline V CDR1 and CDR2: MGHDK, SYGVNS. CDR3 size: 16 residues. J gave up 4 bases and V 4 bases, and 5 bases lay outside the gene matches. The sample taken for sequencing was PBMCs. The rearrangement uses TRBV25-1 and TRBJ2-1; 12 nucleotides line up with TRBD2. This clonotype was obtained from a woman aged 18-29 years in good health and CMV-seronegative. The chain's CDR3 is CASSARLAGAYNEQFF. The CDR3 nucleotides read TGTGCCAGCAGTGCAAGACTAGCGGGAGCATACAATGAGCAGTTCTTC.